This T cell receptor beta chain was captured in a study of blood T cell repertoires in COVID-19. At the level of the study: From the United States, Italy and Spain came samples of acute and convalescent COVID-19. Sample material is recorded as cDNA or gDNA derived from T cells, B-cell-depleted T cells, or PBMCs.

This clone was found once. Original methodology: Scientists estimated how many nucleated cells there were by amplifying reference gene primers. The repertoire was sequenced with immunoSEQ multiplex PCR; TCRdb's copy has only in-frame clones and lacks some. Clonal size and the V and J genes are those of that table, whereas D and trimming came from the DNA. Here the sample spans roughly 190,000 clones, approximately 89% being singletons. CDR1 SGHDN and CDR2 FVKESK come from the germline V gene. Trimming took off 4 bases at V and 7 bases at J, with 8 bases between the two ends. The CDR3 has 12 residues. The receptor's source is a woman aged 55 to 70 with acute or convalescent COVID-19. Sequencing used peripheral blood. The V gene is TRBV14, the J gene TRBJ2-1, with D hard to call. DNA for the CDR3: TGTGCCAGCAGCCCCAGTGTAAATGAGCAGTTCTTC. Protein sequence: CASSPSVNEQFF.